This is a list of T cell receptor beta chains from one sample in a study of metastatic and nonmetastatic thyroid tumors. TCRdb re-called clones from the PCR reads using MiXCR. The data hold 35,000 or so clones, with 15% to 20% observed a single time. Material: blood. The receptors come from a male donor with papillary thyroid cancer or a benign thyroid nodule (not recorded which). Some clones in this sample may be carry-over from other donors' samples. Each CDR3 is given with its conserved first and last residue. D genes are given only for firm matches. Part of the rows lack a size; the others show once, few, many or a class for expanded clones.

j_call d_call clone_size cdr3_length v_call cdr3_aa cdr3_nt
TRBJ1-2 TRBD1 many 15 TRBV3-1 CASSSRQGAVYGYTF TGTGCCAGCAGCTCCAGACAGGGGGCCGTCTATGGCTACACCTTC
TRBJ2-1 TRBD2 - 16 TRBV3-1 CASSPFGTSGKNEQFF TGTGCCAGCAGCCCCTTCGGGACTAGCGGGAAAAATGAGCAGTTCTTC
TRBJ2-1 TRBD2 - 18 TRBV15 CATSRESGDQAPYNEQFF TGTGCCACCAGCAGAGAGAGCGGGGACCAAGCACCCTACAATGAGCAGTTCTTC
TRBJ1-2 - many 13 TRBV24-1 CATSDNTVYGYTF TGTGCCACCAGTGATAATACGGTATATGGCTACACCTTC
TRBJ2-3 TRBD1 few 15 TRBV6-1 CASMVDRGGTYTQYF TGTGCCAGCATGGTGGACAGGGGTGGCACATATACGCAGTATTTT
TRBJ1-1 - many 14 TRBV5-1 CASSLGGMNTEAFF TGCGCCAGCAGCTTGGGGGGCATGAACACTGAAGCTTTCTTT
TRBJ1-5 - many 14 TRBV18 CASSPQWGEPPQHF TGTGCCAGCTCACCGCAGTGGGGGGAGCCTCCCCAGCATTTT
TRBJ1-5 - many 16 TRBV19 CASSRVTQGWGQPQHF TGTGCCAGTAGCCGAGTGACACAGGGATGGGGGCAGCCCCAGCATTTT
TRBJ1-2 - - 11 TRBV5-1 CASSFGQGYTF TGCGCCAGCAGCTTTGGCCAGGGCTACACCTTC
TRBJ2-1 - many 15 TRBV3-2 CASSQSGGQRVEQFF TGTGCCAGCAGCCAAAGCGGGGGACAGAGGGTTGAGCAGTTCTTC
TRBJ2-2 TRBD2 - 14 TRBV30 CAWRAGANTGELFF TGTGCCTGGAGGGCGGGGGCGAACACCGGGGAGCTGTTTTTT
TRBJ1-5 - - 14 TRBV28 CASSLWSLNQPQHF TGTGCCAGCAGTTTATGGTCCCTCAATCAGCCCCAGCATTTT
TRBJ1-1 - - 15 TRBV28 CASSPGFGAGTESFF -
TRBJ2-3 TRBD1 few 16 TRBV28 CASSHAVTGMTDTQYF TGTGCCAGCAGTCACGCCGTGACAGGGATGACAGATACGCAGTATTTT
TRBJ2-7 - many 15 TRBV12-3/TRBV12-4 CASSLAGTISYEQYF TGTGCCAGCAGTTTAGCTGGGACCATTTCCTACGAGCAGTACTTC
TRBJ1-2 TRBD1 - 14 TRBV20-1 CSARGDSWYYGYTF TGCAGTGCTAGAGGGGACAGTTGGTACTATGGCTACACCTTC
TRBJ2-2 TRBD1 - 15 TRBV20-1 CSARRDRVFTGELFF TGCAGTGCCAGACGGGACAGGGTGTTTACCGGGGAGCTGTTTTTT
TRBJ1-1 - - 13 TRBV20-1 CSARGQANTEAFF TGCAGTGCTAGAGGACAGGCGAACACTGAAGCTTTCTTT
TRBJ1-2 - many 14 TRBV18 CASSPLREDYGYTF TGTGCCAGCTCACCACTCAGGGAGGACTATGGCTACACCTTC
TRBJ2-1 - many 15 TRBV18 CASSPRQDAYNEQFF TGTGCCAGCTCACCAAGACAGGATGCCTACAATGAGCAGTTCTTC
TRBJ1-1 - - 15 TRBV7-2 CASSLAQGLGTEAFF TGTGCCAGCAGCTTAGCGCAGGGATTGGGAACTGAAGCTTTCTTT
TRBJ2-1 TRBD2 - 17 TRBV11-2 CASSVSSGTATSNEQFF TGTGCCAGCAGCGTATCCAGCGGGACTGCGACCTCCAATGAGCAGTTCTTC
TRBJ1-1 - many 13 TRBV10-1 CASRARGNTEAFF TGCGCCAGCCGCGCCAGAGGAAACACTGAAGCTTTCTTT
TRBJ2-5 - many 14 TRBV11-3 CASSSRGEAETQYF TGTGCCAGCAGCTCCCGGGGAGAAGCGGAGACCCAGTACTTC
TRBJ1-3 TRBD1 few 15 TRBV6-2/TRBV6-3 CASSYSGTGGNTIYF TGTGCCAGCAGTTACTCCGGGACAGGTGGAAACACCATATATTTT
TRBJ1-1 - few 13 TRBV2 CARLQWRGTEAFF TGTGCCAGGTTACAGTGGAGAGGCACTGAAGCTTTCTTT
TRBJ1-1 - many 12 TRBV30 CAWGAVNTEAFF TGTGCCTGGGGGGCCGTGAACACTGAAGCTTTCTTT